The entry that follows covers one TCR beta chain sequence. The germline V gene has CDR1 LGHNA and CDR2 YSLEER. This CDR3 spans 16 amino acids. Germline trimming cut 4 bases from V and 4 bases from J; bases unmatched to any gene: 6. The method was immunoSEQ multiplex PCR; TCRdb's version includes in-frame clones alone and lacks a portion of them. The sample includes 97,000 or so clones, less than 95% of them seen just once. This entry is derived from a study of blood T cell repertoires in COVID-19. The sequence was obtained from a man in his fifties with acute or convalescent COVID-19. Sequencing was done on a sample of peripheral blood. J is TRBJ2-1 and V is TRBV4-3; 11 bases line up with TRBD2. The CDR3 nucleotides read TGCGCCAGCAGCCGGCTAGCGGGAGGTCTATACAATGAGCAGTTCTTC. Amino acid sequence: CASSRLAGGLYNEQFF.